The next 18 T cell receptor beta chains were all read from a single sample in a study of T-cell memory formation after mild COVID-19 (dated by TCRdb to about 2021). The library was built by means of 5' RACE. Instrument on record: Illumina NovaSeq 6000. TCRdb took the public reads, trimmed them with fastp at Q25, ran MiXCR for clone calling and kept in-frame beta chains. Each entry merges the rows of one CDR3 protein and shows their most common DNA and genes. Within this sample are roughly 200,000 distinct CDR3 sequences, with 16% of them counted one time only. Around 1.9% of the sample belongs to the ten largest clones. Sequences were obtained from PBMCs or a T cell subset sorted from them (not recorded which). The receptors here all came from an adult woman who had mild COVID-19 (a few samples of this study predate the infection). The sample titles of this study are shuffled in the database, so cell type and time point are left out; the donor was told from shared clones.

The chain employs TRBV28 and TRBJ1-2; no clear D. The V end lost 8 bases, the J end lost 5 bases, and 12 bases lay between the germline ends. CDR1 and CDR2 (germline): MDHEN, SYDVKM. CDR3 length: 12 residues. DNA of the CDR3: TGTGCCAGCGCCTCGTACGGGTATGGCTACACCTTC. Protein product: CASASYGYGYTF.

Worth noting for this clonotype: This is likely a read error, given that the CDR3 carries no conserved phenylalanine or tryptophan at its end. CDR3 in amino acids: CSASRDSLYTDTQYI. DNA for the CDR3: TGCAGTGCTAGCCGGGACTCTCTGTACACAGATACGCAGTATATT. V gene TRBV20-1 combines with J gene TRBJ2-3; tentatively, D is TRBD2 (6 bases). Germline V gives CDR1 DFQATT, CDR2 SNEGSKA (reference sequence). V lost 3 bases, J lost 2 bases, and 15 bases lay in between. The CDR3 has 15 amino acids.

The chain couples TRBV29-1 to TRBJ2-7, with 13 bases lining up with TRBD2. V shed 4 bases and J 0 bases; nucleotides not matched to a gene: 12. Germline V CDR1 and CDR2: SQVTM, ANQGSEA. This CDR3 spans 18 amino acids. The CDR3 loop is CSVVGRTSGGPSSYEQYF. CDR3 nucleotide sequence: TGCAGCGTTGTGGGGAGGACTAGCGGGGGTCCTAGCTCCTACGAGCAGTACTTC.

This clonotype came up a few times. J is TRBJ1-1 and V is TRBV29-1; no clear D. CDR3 length: 15 amino acids. The germline V gene encodes CDR1 SQVTM and CDR2 ANQGSEA. The germline V and J ends were trimmed by 5 bases and 0 bases, with 16 bases remaining between them. CDR3 in DNA: TGCAGCGTTCTAAACCTCCTCTCAATGAACACTGAAGCTTTCTTT. Translated, it gives CSVLNLLSMNTEAFF.

This clonotype was picked up a small number of times. This sequence joins TRBV7-2 and TRBJ2-7; TRBD2 is a possible D gene (7 bases). Trimming stripped 0 bases from V and 0 bases from J, with 12 bases between. In germline, CDR1 is SGHTA, CDR2 FQGNSA. The CDR3 runs to 16 residues. The CDR3 nucleotides are TGTGCCAGCAGCTTAGCGGGAGGGACACCCTCCTACGAGCAGTACTTC. Its translation: CASSLAGGTPSYEQYF.

The sample holds a few counts of this clonotype. The chain recombines TRBV9 with TRBJ2-5; D may be TRBD2 (5 bases). The CDR3 runs to 16 residues. The V end lost 0 bases, the J end lost 2 bases, and 14 bases lay between the germline ends. Germline V gene sequence: CDR1 SGDLS, CDR2 YYNGEE. CDR3 sequence: CASSVAPSTGQETQYF. In DNA, the CDR3 is TGTGCCAGCAGCGTAGCTCCTTCGACGGGGCAAGAGACCCAGTACTTC.

The J gene is TRBJ1-2, the V gene TRBV12-3 or TRBV12-4; 7 bases fit TRBD1. V trimming: 2 bases; J trimming: 4 bases; junction bases outside the gene matches: 10. The CDR3 contains 16 residues. The CDR3 DNA reads as TGTGCCAGCAGTTTAAGTGCTTTGGACAGGACCTATGGCTACACCTTC. Residues: CASSLSALDRTYGYTF.

This clonotype was seen a handful of times. The J gene is TRBJ2-2, the V gene TRBV5-1; the match to TRBD1 covers 9 bases. The germline CDR1 and CDR2 sequences are SGHRS and YFSETQ. The CDR3 runs to 14 residues. V lost 4 bases, J lost 9 bases, and 7 bases stayed unmatched. CDR3 DNA sequence: TGCGCCAGCAGCGGAGGGACAGGGAGCAGGGAGCTGTTTTTT. Amino acid sequence: CASSGGTGSRELFF.

The chain employs TRBV20-1 and TRBJ2-2; TRBD2 is a possible D gene (5 bases). The V gene lost 6 bases and the J gene lost 5 bases, with 19 bases spanning the gap. The germline CDR1 and CDR2 sequences are DFQATT and SNEGSKA (reference sequence). This CDR3 spans 15 amino acids. In nucleotides, the CDR3 is TGCAGTGCCCCCACCGGCGGGCTCGGGACCGGGGAGCTGTTTTTT. This encodes CSAPTGGLGTGELFF.

This clonotype is medium-sized. The CDR3 sequence: CASNPGGFYEQYF. The CDR3 DNA follows: TGCGCCAGCAACCCCGGGGGATTTTACGAGCAGTACTTC. V usage is TRBV5-1 and J usage is TRBJ2-7, with D possibly being TRBD2 (6 bases). V lost 6 bases, J lost 4 bases, and 14 bases lay in between. The germline V gene has CDR1 SGHRS and CDR2 YFSETQ. The CDR3 is 13 residues long. The variable domain in full, completed from reference TRBV5-1 and TRBJ2-7, reads KAGVTQTPRYLIKTRGQQVTLSCSPISGHRSVSWYQQTPGQGLQFLFEYFSETQRNKGNFPGRFSGRQFSNSRSEMNVSTLELGDSALYLCASNPGGFYEQYFGPGTRLTVT.

The chain has TRBV7-2 and TRBJ2-3; TRBD1 matches 8 bases. The germline CDR1 and CDR2 sequences are SGHTA and FQGNSA. The J segment lost 1 base and the V segment lost 1 base, leaving 7 bases of the junction unmatched. The CDR3 consists of 17 residues. The CDR3 DNA reads as TGTGCCAGCAGCTTAGTAGGGGCAGGGGGCCGCACAGATACGCAGTATTTT. Amino acid sequence: CASSLVGAGGRTDTQYF.

The gene calls are TRBV20-1 and TRBJ2-1, with 9 positions matching TRBD1. From germline, CDR1 is DFQATT and CDR2 SNEGSKA (reference sequence). Trimming cost V 7 bases and J 9 bases; bases outside gene matches: 10. The CDR3 covers 13 residues. The CDR3 here is CSVEQGAEAEQFF. Here the CDR3 DNA reads TGCAGTGTCGAACAGGGGGCGGAGGCTGAGCAGTTCTTC.

This clonotype was detected only a few times. This sequence joins TRBV5-1 and TRBJ2-3, with 8 nucleotides matching TRBD1. Germline CDR1 is SGHRS and CDR2 is YFSETQ. The length of the CDR3 is 15 residues. V lost 3 bases, J lost 0 bases, and 3 bases stayed unmatched. The DNA for the CDR3 is TGCGCCAGCAGCTACGACAGGGGTAGCACAGATACGCAGTATTTT. This translates into CASSYDRGSTDTQYF.

The rearrangement links TRBV5-1 to TRBJ1-2; D may be TRBD1 (6 bases). This CDR3 has 16 amino acids. V shed 3 bases and J shed 6 bases, with 21 bases lying between them. CDR1 is SGHRS and CDR2 is YFSETQ in the germline V gene. CDR3 in amino acids: CASSSRDTDGKDGYTF. CDR3 in DNA: TGCGCCAGCAGCTCACGGGACACAGACGGGAAGGATGGCTACACCTTC.

The genes are TRBV7-8 and TRBJ1-1, with D tentatively TRBD1 (5 bases). This CDR3 contains 14 residues. Germline assignment: CDR1 SGHVS and CDR2 FQNEAQ. The ends were cut back, 7 bases at V and 10 bases at J, with 22 bases in the middle. Written as DNA, the CDR3 is TGTGCCAGCACCAACCCCGGGTTACTGGGGGGAGCTTTCTTT. Protein product: CASTNPGLLGGAFF.

This clonotype was seen only a few times. The rearrangement links TRBV15 to TRBJ2-1, with D maybe TRBD2 (6 bases). The CDR3 runs 15 residues. Germline loops: CDR1 LNHNV, CDR2 YYDKDF (reference sequence). V dropped 0 bases and J dropped 4 bases, with 10 bases sitting between them. In DNA, the CDR3 is TGTGCCACCAGCAGAGATTGGACTACTTACAATGAGCAGTTCTTC. This gives the protein CATSRDWTTYNEQFF.

This sequence joins TRBV29-1 and TRBJ2-3; D possibly corresponds to TRBD1 (6 bases). There are 12 residues in the CDR3. The V gene lost 5 bases and the J gene lost 11 bases, with 17 bases spanning the gap. The V gene's germline CDR1 is SQVTM and CDR2 ANQGSEA. CDR3 sequence (DNA): TGCAGCGTTCGATTCGGGGACATCGGGCAGTATTTT. The encoded protein is CSVRFGDIGQYF.

The chain joins TRBV29-1 to TRBJ2-1; D is ambiguous. The CDR3 is made up of 13 amino acids. V gave up 7 bases and J gave up 12 bases, with 22 bases separating them. Germline CDR1 and CDR2: SQVTM and ANQGSEA. The DNA of the CDR3 is TGCAGCGCCCCGGACGGCACCCGTTCAGTGCAGTTCTTC. Translated, it gives CSAPDGTRSVQFF.